A selection of T cell receptor beta chains follows, all from one sample in a study of tumor-infiltrating lymphocytes in primary liver carcinoma. TCRdb reprocessed the multiplex PCR reads with MiXCR, giving one entry per CDR3 protein. The sample includes about 120,000 distinct CDR3 sequences, nearly 70% of them seen just once. The sample was tumor-adjacent normal liver tissue. The receptors were sampled from a woman aged 60-75 years with primary liver carcinoma and hepatitis B virus infection. Both conserved end residues are part of each CDR3. The D gene is left open where the match is weak. Clone size is shown for a subset of rows, as once, few, many or a class of expanded clone.

D	length	size	V	J	CDR3	DNA
-	14	many	TRBV28	TRBJ1-1	CASSTGTMNTEAFF	TGTGCCAGCAGTACAGGGACGATGAACACTGAAGCTTTCTTT
-	14	-	TRBV6-5	TRBJ2-2	CASSYGGHIGGLFF	TGTGCCAGCAGTTATGGGGGGCACATCGGGGGGCTGTTTTTT
TRBD1	16	once	TRBV6-1	TRBJ1-5	CVSGSRTGYENQPQHF	TGTGTCAGCGGCTCCCGGACAGGGTACGAGAATCAGCCCCAGCATTTT
-	14	-	TRBV28	TRBJ2-2	CGSSRGRYTGELFF	TGTGGCAGCAGTCGGGGACGGTACACCGGGGAGCTGTTTTTT
-	14	-	TRBV6-5	TRBJ2-7	CANSAIDHSFEQYF	TGTGCCAACAGTGCAATCGACCACTCCTTCGAGCAGTACTTC
TRBD2	12	once	TRBV10-2	TRBJ2-3	CAGSTSGTTQYF	TGCGCCGGCAGCACGAGCGGGACGACGCAGTATTTC
TRBD2	17	-	TRBV11-2	TRBJ2-1	CASSLGLLVGGPNEQFF	TGTGCCAGCAGCTTAGGTCTATTAGTGGGAGGGCCGAATGAGCAGTTCTTC
TRBD2	16	many	TRBV29-1	TRBJ2-1	CSVPRGLAGAYNEQFF	TGCAGCGTCCCTAGGGGCCTAGCGGGAGCTTACAATGAGCAGTTCTTC
-	14	-	TRBV29-1	TRBJ2-6	CSVAGSRGAGVVTF	TGCAGCGTTGCCGGCTCAAGGGGCGCGGGCGTCGTGACTTTC
-	17	-	TRBV11-2	TRBJ2-1	CASSLVWAGSRCNEQFF	TGTGCTAGCAGCTTAGTTTGGGCCGGGAGTCGGTGCAATGAGCAGTTCTTC
-	12	-	TRBV6-1	TRBJ2-1	CASSGIRDEWFF	TGTGCCAGCAGTGGAATAAGGGATGAGTGGTTCTTC
-	14	-	TRBV28	TRBJ1-1	CASTLIGDGTEAFF	TGTGCCAGCACCTTGATAGGGGATGGGACTGAAGCTTTCTTT
-	17	-	TRBV12-5	TRBJ2-4	CASGWTSDRLAENTQYF	TGTGCTAGTGGTTGGACCTCAGACCGTCTAGCCGAAAACACTCAGTACTTC
-	15	-	TRBV12-3/TRBV12-4	TRBJ2-2	CASSSQRGNTRELFF	TGTGCCAGCAGTTCACAAAGGGGGAACACCAGGGAGCTGTTTTTT
TRBD2	15	-	TRBV5-1	TRBJ2-1	CANSLLAGVYNKQFF	TGCGCCAACAGCTTACTAGCGGGAGTATACAATAAGCAGTTCTTC
TRBD1	15	many	TRBV7-8	TRBJ2-2	CASKLGQVRVGELFF	TGTGCCAGCAAATTGGGACAGGTTCGCGTCGGGGAGCTGTTTTTT
TRBD2	16	many	TRBV5-1	TRBJ2-1	CASSFQTSGVNIEQFF	TGCGCCAGCAGCTTTCAGACTAGCGGGGTTAACATTGAGCAGTTCTTC
TRBD2	15	many	TRBV14	TRBJ2-7	CASSQDSRDYYEQYF	TGTGCCAGCAGCCAAGATTCCCGGGACTACTACGAGCAGTACTTC
-	15	-	TRBV11-2	TRBJ1-6	CTSSFVMDSNSPLHF	TGTACTAGCAGCTTTGTGATGGACAGTAATTCGCCCCTCCACTTT
TRBD2	17	-	TRBV5-1	TRBJ2-1	CASSRRTSGEVYNEQFF	TGCGCCAGCAGCCGTCGGACTAGCGGTGAGGTTTACAATGAGCAGTTCTTC
-	14	-	TRBV6-4	TRBJ1-1	CASSGDSTISEAFF	TGTGCCAGCAGTGGAGACAGCACAATCTCTGAAGCTTTCTTT
-	13	-	TRBV29-1	TRBJ2-7	CRVARDTTCEQYF	TGCAGGGTCGCCAGGGATACTACCTGCGAGCAGTACTTC
-	12	-	TRBV5-6	TRBJ1-3	CASSGFRNTIYF	TGTGCCAGCAGCGGCTTTCGGAACACCATATATTTT
-	17	few	TRBV11-2	TRBJ2-2	CASSLDHRGRDTGELFF	TGTGCCAGCAGCTTAGATCATCGGGGTAGGGACACCGGGGAGCTGTTTTTT
-	15	-	TRBV5-4	TRBJ2-3	CVISSRRTDRDTQYF	TGTGTCATCAGCTCACGTCGGACAGACAGAGATACGCAGTATTTT
-	12	-	TRBV11-2	TRBJ2-7	CTTHPPGYVQYF	TGTACCACCCACCCCCCAGGGTACGTGCAGTACTTC
-	12	-	TRBV12-3/TRBV12-4	TRBJ2-3	CARRRWVDTQYF	TGTGCCAGGAGGCGATGGGTAGATACGCAGTATTTT
-	16	-	TRBV11-2	TRBJ1-1	CVSSATTGYIHTKAFF	TGTGTCAGCAGCGCCACTACAGGGTACATTCACACTAAAGCTTTCTTT
-	13	-	TRBV28	TRBJ2-1	CTSSLIPYNEQFF	TGTACCAGCAGTTTAATCCCATACAATGAGCAGTTCTTC
TRBD2	14	many	TRBV5-1	TRBJ2-5	CASSPVAGVETQYF	TGCGCCAGCAGCCCAGTAGCGGGAGTGGAGACCCAGTACTTC
-	17	-	TRBV7-9	TRBJ1-4	CASSFSRFKRIDEKLFF	TGTGCCAGCAGCTTTTCGAGATTTAAGCGAATTGATGAAAAACTGTTTTTT
-	14	many	TRBV7-4	TRBJ1-5	CASSFSGRNQPQHF	TGTGCCAGCAGCTTTTCCGGGCGCAATCAGCCCCAGCATTTT
-	15	-	TRBV6-5	TRBJ2-1	CARSVLPSAYNDQFF	TGTGCCAGAAGTGTACTACCCTCTGCTTACAATGATCAGTTCTTC
TRBD1	15	-	TRBV10-3	TRBJ1-2	CAISDPGQDNYGYTF	TGTGCCATCAGTGATCCGGGACAGGACAACTATGGCTACACCTTC
-	18	-	TRBV28	TRBJ2-1	CASSYLLLDTYTYNEQFF	TGTGCCAGCAGTTACCTTCTGCTCGACACTTATACCTACAATGAGCAGTTCTTC
-	15	few	TRBV5-4	TRBJ2-4	CAGSPPASDKNIQYF	TGTGCCGGCAGCCCCCCGGCAAGCGACAAGAACATTCAGTACTTC